This T cell receptor (beta chain) was captured in a study of T-cell reconstitution after alpha-beta-depleted transplantation in children. The CDR3 is 14 residues long. The germline V gene has CDR1 SQVTM and CDR2 ANQGSEA. The V end lost 0 bases, the J end lost 5 bases, and 10 bases lay between the germline ends. Points from the study as a whole: Several hundred expanded graft clones reportedly supplied alpha-beta T cells about two months after transplant. The main origin of T-cell counts and diversity one year after transplant was newly produced T cells. Some patients' high day-60 TCRbeta diversity was traced to surviving recipient T cells and thymic progenitors.

TCRbeta library construction was performed incorporating unique molecular identifiers. TCRdb processed the PCR reads anew with MiXCR; each CDR3 protein has one entry. The sample consists of around 700,000 distinct CDR3 sequences, 13% of them appearing once. This clonotype was detected a few times. The antigen remains undetermined. The sequence came from a girl aged 2-9 years with congenital amegakaryocytic thrombocytopenia, due to receive a stem cell transplant. The sequencing used PBMCs, collected before TCRalphabeta/CD19-depleted stem cell transplant. The chain recombines TRBV29-1 with TRBJ2-2, with a weak D call TRBD1 (7 bases). This CDR3 reads CSVEDRGETGELFF. The DNA of the CDR3 is TGCAGCGTTGAAGACAGGGGGGAAACCGGGGAGCTGTTTTTT.